The present entry profiles one T cell receptor beta chain with its context. What it binds is unknown. These data come from a study of beta chain features in type 1 diabetes. Regarding the study as a whole: PCR might pick shorter templates more often, in the same way for patients and controls. For TCRB rearrangement, an influence of HLA type remained unresolved here.

Donors underwent one heparinised blood draw, around 120 mL on average. Expressed TCRB transcripts were sequenced because the isolated RNA had all been reverse transcribed beforehand. Sequenced by immunoSEQ multiplex PCR; TCRdb stores in-frame clones only, minus some. This sample has about 250,000 clones; less than 15% occur once, and the top ten carry approximately 0.024%. Sequences were obtained from naive CD4+ T cells from blood. The sequence was collected from a middle-aged woman in good health.

CDR3 coding DNA: TGTGCCAGCAGCGTATTGGGCGGGGGGGCCGCCGGGGAGCTGTTTTTT. Its protein is CASSVLGGGAAGELFF. The V and J genes are TRBV9 and TRBJ2-2, with 9 bases fitting TRBD2. The CDR3 is 16 residues long. The V gene end was trimmed by 1 base and the J gene end by 6 bases; junction bases not matched to a gene: 7. Per the germline V gene, CDR1 is SGDLS and CDR2 is YYNGEE.